This record concerns one T cell receptor beta chain sequence. The antigen remains undetermined. The trim removed 4 bases at V and 6 bases at J, leaving 5 bases unmatched. Germline lookup yields CDR1 MDHEN and CDR2 SYDVKM. CDR3 length: 15 residues. In the PCR, 60 Vbeta and 13 Jbeta primers were used. Measured with immunoSEQ multiplex PCR; TCRdb has only the in-frame clones, and not every one. The top ten hold roughly 6.3% of the sample, which has about 190,000 clones, over 80% seen once. This entry is derived from a study of cytomegalovirus exposure and HLA in healthy donors. Broader study findings: TCR beta V segments were, for the most part, productive about 87% or about 30% of the time in an earlier analysis. In a later analysis, TCR beta V- and J-gene trimming was associated with a missense DCLRE1C variant. The study carried out a later analysis of TCR beta sequences. It associated approximately 17,000 of them with specific HLA alleles at a false discovery rate of 0.05. Later, TCR association rates were found to vary by HLA locus, highest for DRB1 and lowest for HLA-C.

The TCR originated in a man aged 35-49 years in good health and CMV-seropositive. The chain has TRBV28 and TRBJ2-4; TRBD1 aligns across 11 bases. Sequencing used PBMCs. CDR3 sequence: CASSSTGQGGNIQYF. CDR3 nucleotide sequence: TGTGCCAGCAGTTCGACGGGACAGGGGGGAAACATTCAGTACTTC.